The clone carrying this T cell receptor (beta chain) was seen just once. Trimming at V came to 8 bases and at J to 5 bases, leaving 15 bases not matched to a gene. The CDR3 totals 17 residues. CDR1 and CDR2 from the germline V gene are KGHSH and LQKENI. This sample is drawn from a study of blood T cell repertoires in COVID-19. Original methodology: From reference gene primer amplification, estimates of nucleated cell counts were derived. Only in-frame clones appear in the TCRdb table, and some are missing; sequencing was by immunoSEQ multiplex PCR. V and J calls and clone size are copied from that table; D and trimming were computed from the DNA. The repertoire holds 150,000 to 200,000 clones, with 65% to 90% as singletons.

V usage is TRBV18 and J usage is TRBJ2-1; 10 bases are a match to TRBD2. The sample taken for sequencing was peripheral blood. This clonotype was sampled from a man aged 55 to 70 with acute or convalescent COVID-19. The CDR3 bases are TGTGCCAGCCAGACAGCGGGAGGGCCGAGGGTTGACAATGAGCAGTTCTTC. This codes for CASQTAGGPRVDNEQFF.